This TCR beta chain was identified during a study of T cells in Graves' hyperthyroidism and ophthalmopathy. What was amplified from RNA transcripts were TCR beta CDR3 regions. A set of HTBI primers served as the primers for a first-round RT-PCR of the TCR CDR3. One entry per CDR3 protein results from TCRdb running MiXCR on the multiplex PCR reads. This sample has roughly 700,000 distinct CDR3 sequences, with about a third found just once. As for this clonotype: A much larger clone lies one base from this, so it may be a read error.

This CDR3 has 17 amino acids. Deletions cut 5 bases from V and 4 bases from J, with 21 bases between. The germline V gene encodes CDR1 LNHDA and CDR2 SQIVND (reference sequence). Material for sequencing was blood. This chain links TRBV19 with TRBJ1-5; possibly TRBD1 for D (5 bases). The receptor's source is a woman aged 40 to 50 with Graves' hyperthyroidism. CDR3 amino acids: CASSVGALGRTNQPQHF. The CDR3 DNA is TGTGCCAGTAGTGTCGGAGCGTTGGGGCGGACTAATCAGCCCCAGCATTTT.